The next 9 T cell receptor beta chains were all read from a single sample in a study of blood T cells in healthy people across ages. Alongside a J-beta primer mix, a sample-barcoded 5' primer served in a second PCR lasting about 7 to 11 cycles. MiXCR was run by TCRdb on the 5' RACE reads, yielding one entry per CDR3 protein. The data hold around 580,000 distinct CDR3 sequences, with around half observed a single time. The source material was blood. The receptors shown here come from a man older than 75 in good health.

This chain connects TRBV12-3 or TRBV12-4 to TRBJ2-3, with a weak D call TRBD2 (7 bases). V was pared by 8 bases and J by 2 bases, with 14 bases between. CDR3 length: 14 amino acids. The CDR3 here is CASGGGQNTDTQYF. The DNA of the CDR3 is TGTGCCAGCGGGGGGGGGCAGAACACAGATACGCAGTATTTT.

The sample holds a few counts of this clonotype. The chain is built from TRBV27 and TRBJ2-7, with 9 bases lining up with TRBD2. Germline CDR1 reads MNHEY; CDR2 reads SMNVEV (reference sequence). Losses at the gene ends were 5 bases for V and 6 bases for J; bases not matched to a gene: 8. The CDR3 covers 14 residues. The CDR3, as DNA: TGTGCCAGCAGTCCCGGGACTAGCCCACCCGAGCAGTACTTC. Translated: CASSPGTSPPEQYF.

V is TRBV7-9 and J is TRBJ2-1; D might be TRBD1 (6 bases). This CDR3 is 17 amino acids long. V was shortened by 5 bases and J by 0 bases, with 17 bases between the two germline ends. Germline CDR1 reads SEHNR; CDR2 reads FQNEAQ (reference sequence). The CDR3 sequence is CASSPRITGISYNEQFF. Here the CDR3 DNA reads TGTGCCAGCAGCCCCCGTATTACAGGGATCTCCTACAATGAGCAGTTCTTC.

This clonotype occurred many times. The rearrangement joins TRBV6-5 to TRBJ2-1, with 9 bases that match TRBD2. V dropped 0 bases and J dropped 8; count of bases not matched to a gene: 5. Per germline, CDR1 MNHEY and CDR2 SVGAGI. This CDR3 has 15 residues. This CDR3 is CASSYSPSGTYEQFF. Written as DNA, the CDR3 is TGTGCCAGCAGTTACTCGCCTAGCGGGACATATGAGCAGTTCTTC.

The rearrangement joins TRBV20-1 to TRBJ2-3, with 9 nucleotides matching TRBD2. Unmatched junction bases numbered 18, after V lost 3 bases and J lost 2 bases. CDR1 is DFQATT and CDR2 is SNEGSKA in the germline V gene (reference sequence). This CDR3 is 19 amino acids long. The CDR3 region has the DNA TGCAGTGCTAGGGGGTCGACAGGGAAGTTAGCGGGAGCCACAGATACGCAGTATTTT. Amino acids: CSARGSTGKLAGATDTQYF.

This chain joins TRBV12-3 or TRBV12-4 and TRBJ1-2, with D possibly matching TRBD1 (5 bases). This CDR3 has 16 amino acids. Trimming removed 0 bases from V and 8 bases from J, with 19 bases in between. The CDR3 DNA follows: TGTGCCAGCAGTTTAGCGGGGGACGGGCACAAAGGGGGCTACACCTTC. Encoded protein: CASSLAGDGHKGGYTF.

This CDR3 is CASSSLAAYSYNEQFF. As DNA, the CDR3 is TGTGCCAGCAGTTCACTAGCGGCCTACTCCTACAATGAGCAGTTCTTC. The chain uses TRBV28 and TRBJ2-1, with 8 bases fitting TRBD2. CDR3 length: 16 residues. Unmatched junction bases numbered 5, after V lost 4 bases and J lost 0 bases. In germline, CDR1 is MDHEN, CDR2 SYDVKM.

The chain employs TRBV7-2 and TRBJ2-5; the D is unclear. The V and J ends lost 5 bases and 4 bases respectively, with 14 bases between them. Germline V gene data show CDR1 as SGHTA and CDR2 as FQGNSA. The length of the CDR3 is 14 residues. The CDR3: CASSPRRIAETQYF. In nucleotides, the CDR3 is TGTGCCAGCAGCCCCCGGCGGATTGCAGAGACCCAGTACTTC.

This clonotype was detected only a few times. The chain is built from TRBV9 and TRBJ2-5; tentatively, D is TRBD1 (6 bases). The germline V and J ends were trimmed by 3 bases and 4 bases, with 16 bases remaining between them. The CDR3 is made up of 15 amino acids. Germline loops: CDR1 SGDLS, CDR2 YYNGEE. CDR3 protein: CASSADGQLGETQYF. For the CDR3, the DNA is TGTGCCAGCAGCGCGGACGGACAGCTTGGAGAGACCCAGTACTTC.